This TCR beta chain was identified in a study of shared clonotypes between healthy human individuals. General study findings and limits: An anticipated effect of sequencing depth on clonotype sharing among donors was recognized. Across a handful of donors, naive CD4 shared 5% to 6%, naive CD8 over 3%, memory CD4 over 2%, memory CD8 0.4% to 0.5%. Depth was large, yet rarefaction showed that sorted-subset sequencing was incomplete.

Under the authors' procedure: Junction-only sequences produced by ImmunoSEQ had no quality scores, so filtering differed. Assay used: immunoSEQ multiplex PCR; TCRdb lists only in-frame clones, some missing. V and J calls and clone size are given by that table; D and trimming were obtained from the DNA. The table has about 2.4 million clones, over 85% seen once; the top ten hold approximately 0.35%. The CDR3 has 15 residues. Germline CDR1 SNHLY, CDR2 FYNNEI. V lost 10 bases, J lost 1 base, and 17 bases lay in between. As to this clone: The antigen is not known.

Sequencing input: naive CD4+ T cells from PBMCs. Noted subset: CD45RA+ positively selected. This chain uses TRBV2 with TRBJ1-5; perhaps TRBD1 as D (6 bases). The sequence derives from a man aged 18 to 30 in good health. Some clones in this sample may be carry-over from other donors' samples. CDR3 sequence (DNA): TGTGCCATACGAACGGGGGGCCGGAGCAATCAGCCCCAGCATTTT. This translates into CAIRTGGRSNQPQHF.